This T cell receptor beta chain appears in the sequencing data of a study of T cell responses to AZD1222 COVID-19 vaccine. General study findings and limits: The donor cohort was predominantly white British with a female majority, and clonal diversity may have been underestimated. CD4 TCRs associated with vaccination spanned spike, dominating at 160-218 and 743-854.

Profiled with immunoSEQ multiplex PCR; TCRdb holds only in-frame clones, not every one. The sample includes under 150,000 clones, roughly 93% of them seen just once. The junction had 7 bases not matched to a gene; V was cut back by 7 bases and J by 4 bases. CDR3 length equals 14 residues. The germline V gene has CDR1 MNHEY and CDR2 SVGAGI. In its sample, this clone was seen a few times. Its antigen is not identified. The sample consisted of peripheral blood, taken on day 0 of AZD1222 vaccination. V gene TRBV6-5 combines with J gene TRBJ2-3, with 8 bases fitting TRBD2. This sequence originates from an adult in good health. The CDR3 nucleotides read TGTGCCAGCAAAGCCGGGGGGGAGGCAGATACGCAGTATTTT. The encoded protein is CASKAGGEADTQYF.